This T cell receptor (beta chain) was sequenced in a study of blood T cell repertoires in COVID-19. Study details: The study drew acute and convalescent COVID-19 samples from the United States, Italy and Spain. PBMCs, B-cell-depleted T cells, or T cells were the source of the cDNA or gDNA that made up the material.

In the source study's methods: Amplification from reference gene primers served as the basis for estimated nucleated cell counts. The protocol was immunoSEQ multiplex PCR, while the TCRdb copy is restricted to in-frame clones and leaves out a portion. V and J calls and clone size follow that table, whereas D and trimming were derived from the DNA. The table records 200,000 to 300,000 clones, roughly nine tenths of them present only once. This TCR was sampled from a man aged 35-49 years who had recovered from COVID-19. Specimen: peripheral blood.

This CDR3 is CASSYTGADYMNTEAFF. CDR3 sequence (DNA): TGCGCCAGCAGTTACACTGGGGCGGATTACATGAACACTGAAGCTTTCTTT. The V gene is TRBV5-1, the J gene TRBJ1-1; D might be TRBD1 (5 bases). This CDR3 region has 17 residues. From germline, CDR1 is SGHRS and CDR2 YFSETQ. The V end was cut by 5 bases, the J end by 0 bases, with 20 bases between.